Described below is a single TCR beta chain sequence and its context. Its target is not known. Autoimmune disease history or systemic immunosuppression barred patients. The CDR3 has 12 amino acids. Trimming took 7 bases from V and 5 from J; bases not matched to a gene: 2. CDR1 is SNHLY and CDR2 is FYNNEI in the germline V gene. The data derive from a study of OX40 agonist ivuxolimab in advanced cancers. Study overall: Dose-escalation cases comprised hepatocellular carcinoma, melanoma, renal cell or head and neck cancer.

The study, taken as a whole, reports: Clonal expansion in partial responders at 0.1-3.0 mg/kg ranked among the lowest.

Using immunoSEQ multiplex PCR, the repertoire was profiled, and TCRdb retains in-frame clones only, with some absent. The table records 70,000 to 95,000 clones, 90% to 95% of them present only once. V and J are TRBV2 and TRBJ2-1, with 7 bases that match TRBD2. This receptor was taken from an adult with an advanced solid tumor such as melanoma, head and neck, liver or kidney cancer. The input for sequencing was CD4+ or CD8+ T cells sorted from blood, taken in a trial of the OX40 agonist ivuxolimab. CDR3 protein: CASTGGNNEQFF. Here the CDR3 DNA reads TGTGCCAGCACGGGGGGTAACAATGAGCAGTTCTTC.